This T cell receptor beta chain derives from a study of cytomegalovirus exposure and HLA in healthy donors. Study findings and constraints: Most TCR beta V segments were productive about 90% or about 30% of the time in an earlier analysis. DRB1 showed the most TCR associations and HLA-C the fewest in a later analysis, as rates varied by HLA locus. Researchers catalogued some 160 TCR beta chains as cytomegalovirus-associated. The availability of immune exposure information extended only to CMV serostatus.

The PCR was carried out with 60 Vbeta primers and 13 Jbeta primers. Assay used: immunoSEQ multiplex PCR; TCRdb lists only in-frame clones, some missing. Among 110,000 or so clones, around 81% were seen once, and the ten largest hold 2.2%. CDR1 SNHLY and CDR2 FYNNEI come from the germline V gene. V was pared by 5 bases and J by 6 bases, with 4 bases of the junction left unmatched. CDR3 size: 13 residues. For this clone: The antigen is unknown.

This rearrangement joins TRBV2 to TRBJ1-5; 7 nucleotides line up with TRBD1. Sample: PBMCs. The clonotype comes from a woman aged 40-49 years in good health and CMV-seronegative. For the CDR3, the DNA is TGTGCCAGCAGTACCGACAGGGCTCAGCCCCAGCATTTT. Its protein is CASSTDRAQPQHF.